One TCR beta chain is described in this entry. Its target is unknown. The data originate from a study of CD8+CD57+ T cells in acquired aplastic anemia. The study's findings and limits: Patients and controls were found to share over 25 CD8+ CDR3 sequences. Statistical testing detected no significant gap in CD8+ Simpson's diversity between patients and controls.

Germline V gene sequence: CDR1 KGHDR, CDR2 SFDVKD. The CDR3 loop spans 13 amino acids. The V and J ends lost 2 bases and 7 bases respectively, with 7 bases between them. Profiling that covered TCR beta VDJ and CDR3 relied on genomic DNA as its template. Using its own MiXCR run on the reads, TCRdb lists one record per CDR3 protein. The data show roughly 240,000 distinct CDR3 sequences, about 44% seen once. The sequenced patients had an expansion of CD8+CD57+ cells seen by flow cytometry. The sequenced sample consisted of sorted CD4+, CD8+, or CD8+CD57+ T cells (not recorded which) from PBMCs. The gene calls are TRBV24-1 and TRBJ2-2; D is unresolved. The receptor was isolated from a human donor with aplastic anemia. For the CDR3, the DNA is TGTGCCACCAGTGATTCAAGGAGCGGGGAGCTGTTTTTT. This gives the protein CATSDSRSGELFF.